The 14 T cell receptor beta chains reported below all come from one sample, sequenced in a study of blood T cell repertoires in COVID-19. The assay was immunoSEQ multiplex PCR, and TCRdb's table has in-frame clones only and misses some. The sample lists approximately 220,000 clones, approximately 86% occurring once. Sequencing was done on a sample of PBMCs or T cells enriched from blood (not recorded which). These receptors all stem from a woman aged 25 to 39 who had been exposed to COVID-19.

This chain links TRBV9 with TRBJ2-2; D is ambiguous. CDR1 is SGDLS, CDR2 YYNGEE, per germline. Trimming removed 4 bases from V and 0 bases from J, with 4 bases in between. The CDR3 spans 13 residues. In DNA form, the CDR3 reads TGTGCCAGCAGCACAGCGAACACCGGGGAGCTGTTTTTT. It codes for CASSTANTGELFF.

The chain carries TRBV5-8 and TRBJ1-1; 7 nucleotides line up with TRBD1. The germline gives CDR1 SGHTS, CDR2 YDEGEE. This CDR3 contains 14 residues. V lost 4 bases, J lost 3 bases, and 6 bases stayed unmatched. CDR3 sequence reads: CASSRQGVDTEAFF. In nucleotides, the CDR3 is TGTGCCAGCAGCAGACAGGGTGTGGACACTGAAGCTTTCTTT.

This sequence joins TRBV6-6 and TRBJ1-5; no clear D gene. Trimming pared 2 bases from V and 0 bases from J, leaving 8 bases between. The V gene's germline CDR1 is MNHNY and CDR2 SVGAGI (reference sequence). The CDR3 has 15 residues. The CDR3 nucleotides read TGTGCCAGCAGTTACCAGAGGGATAGCAATCAGCCCCAGCATTTT. It is translated as CASSYQRDSNQPQHF.

The gene calls are TRBV7-7 and TRBJ2-2; 11 positions match TRBD1. This CDR3 region has 16 residues. Germline CDR1 is SSHAT and CDR2 is FNYEAQ (reference sequence). V lost 5 bases, J lost 7 bases, and 9 bases stayed unmatched. CDR3 nucleotides: TGTGCCAGCAGCCCAAGGACAGGGGGCTGGAACGGGGAGCTGTTTTTT. It encodes CASSPRTGGWNGELFF.

This rearrangement joins TRBV6-5 to TRBJ1-5; 8 nucleotides agree with TRBD1. This CDR3 has 15 residues. Germline loops: CDR1 MNHEY, CDR2 SVGAGI. Trimming took 5 bases from V and 4 from J; bases not matched to a gene: 7. The CDR3 reads CASSSRGQGNQPQHF. Here the CDR3 DNA reads TGTGCCAGCAGTAGCCGAGGACAGGGTAATCAGCCCCAGCATTTT.

The chain recombines TRBV5-6 with TRBJ2-1; TRBD1 is a possible D gene (5 bases). The V gene's germline CDR1 is SGHDT and CDR2 YYEEEE. Trimming stripped 3 bases from V and 1 base from J, with 17 bases between. The CDR3 is made up of 17 amino acids. The CDR3 DNA reads as TGTGCCAGCAGCTGGACCCAGGGTCGAGCTTCCTACAATGAGCAGTTCTTC. Translation gives CASSWTQGRASYNEQFF.

The V gene is TRBV19, the J gene TRBJ2-5; tentative D call: TRBD1 (5 bases). V was cut by 4 bases and J by 3 bases, with 9 bases left in between. The CDR3 runs to 13 residues. The germline CDR1 and CDR2 sequences are LNHDA and SQIVND (reference sequence). The chain's CDR3 is CASSTSREETQYF. Written as DNA, the CDR3 is TGTGCCAGTAGTACCTCCAGGGAAGAGACCCAGTACTTC.

To note about this clone: Other DNA sequences of this sample code for an identical CDR3. The chain recombines TRBV7-3 with TRBJ2-1; 8 bases map to TRBD2. The V segment lost 5 bases and the J segment 9 bases; nucleotides outside the gene matches: 15. The CDR3 runs 16 residues. The germline gives CDR1 SGHTA, CDR2 FQGTGA. CDR3 nucleotide sequence: TGTGCCAGCAGCCCCGGTGGGGCGGGGGGTAGGGGTGAGCAGTTCTTC. This codes for CASSPGGAGGRGEQFF.

In this sample, this clone turned up once. V usage is TRBV19 and J usage is TRBJ1-5; 8 nucleotides agree with TRBD1. J gave up 7 bases and V 1 base, and 9 bases lay outside the gene matches. Germline V gene data show CDR1 as LNHDA and CDR2 as SQIVND (reference sequence). The CDR3 consists of 16 residues. In DNA, the CDR3 is TGTGCCAGTAGTATAGGGTCTAGGACAGGGTGGCAGCCCCAGCATTTT. Translated, it gives CASSIGSRTGWQPQHF.

This clone was found many times. The chain carries TRBV21-1 and TRBJ1-1; the D call in the table, TRBD1, was not verified against the DNA. TRBV21-1 is designated a pseudogene. This CDR3 is built from 16 residues. Written as DNA, the CDR3 is TGTGCCAGCAGCAAAAGGGGGCAGGACTTTTCGGCTGAAGCTTTCTTT. This translates into CASSKRGQDFSAEAFF.

The chain combines TRBV4-2 with TRBJ2-3; weak D call: TRBD1 (7 bases). The CDR3 runs 18 residues. V lost 4 bases and J lost 6, with 26 bases in between. Germline V gene data show CDR1 as LGHNA and CDR2 as YNFKEQ. The CDR3 here is CASSPLRQGPEGSDTQYF. The CDR3 DNA sequence: TGTGCCAGCAGCCCCCTCAGACAGGGTCCGGAGGGGTCGGATACGCAGTATTTT.

V is TRBV11-2 and J is TRBJ2-2, with TRBD2 as a possible D gene (5 bases). The CDR3 runs 15 residues. Trimming took off 4 bases at V and 1 base at J, with 10 bases between the two ends. The V gene's germline CDR1 is SGHAT and CDR2 FQNNGV. As DNA, the CDR3 is TGTGCCAGCAGCTCCCGAGGGATGAACACCGGGGAGCTGTTTTTT. Its translation is CASSSRGMNTGELFF.

The chain recombines TRBV6-4 with TRBJ2-3; D not certain. V was clipped by 0 bases and J by 4 bases, with 11 bases between them. The CDR3 loop spans 15 amino acids. CDR1 MRHNA and CDR2 SNTAGT come from the germline V gene. CDR3 loop: CASSDSALVPDTQYF. CDR3 coding DNA: TGTGCCAGCAGTGACTCGGCGCTAGTTCCAGATACGCAGTATTTT.

The gene calls are TRBV13 and TRBJ2-2; 8 positions agree with TRBD1. Germline CDR1 and CDR2: PRHDT and FYEKMQ (reference sequence). With 1 base clipped from V and 2 bases from J, the junction kept 3 bases outside the gene matches. The CDR3 sequence is 16 residues long. CDR3 nucleotides: TGTGCCAGCAGCTTAGAAGACAGGGGCAACACCGGGGAGCTGTTTTTT. Its protein product is CASSLEDRGNTGELFF.